This TCR beta chain was profiled in a study of OX40 agonist ivuxolimab in advanced cancers. Study background: Therapy given before enrollment (anti-PD-1, anti-PD-L1 or anti-CTLA-4) was allowed, and around 40% had some.

A single count supports this clone. At cycle 4 day 1, cycle 7 day 1, and baseline, blood was sampled. Profiling relied on immunoSEQ multiplex PCR, and the TCRdb table lists in-frame clones only, not all of them. In the table there are some 19,000 clones, 65% to 85% of which are singletons. Germline trimming cut 1 base from V and 4 bases from J; bases unmatched to any gene: 11. This CDR3 region has 17 residues. Germline values: CDR1 SGHTA, CDR2 FQGNSA. The receptor's source is an adult with an advanced solid tumor such as melanoma, head and neck, liver or kidney cancer. This chain uses TRBV7-2 with TRBJ1-2; 8 nucleotides agree with TRBD1. Sequenced here: CD4+ or CD8+ T cells sorted from blood, sampled in a trial of the OX40 agonist ivuxolimab. CDR3 protein: CASSLVDTAGGVYGYTF. The CDR3 DNA follows: TGTGCCAGCAGCTTAGTGGACACAGCAGGGGGCGTCTATGGCTACACCTTC.